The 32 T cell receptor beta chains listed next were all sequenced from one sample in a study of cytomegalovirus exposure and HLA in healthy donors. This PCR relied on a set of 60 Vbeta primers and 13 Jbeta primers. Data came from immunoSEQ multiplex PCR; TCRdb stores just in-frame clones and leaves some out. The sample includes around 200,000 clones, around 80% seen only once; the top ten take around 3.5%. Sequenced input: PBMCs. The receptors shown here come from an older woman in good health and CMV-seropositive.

CDR3 sequence (DNA): TGTGCCTGGAGTGGATCTTCCAAGGGGCCTAATGAAAAACTGTTTTTT. Its translation: CAWSGSSKGPNEKLFF. This rearrangement joins TRBV30 to TRBJ1-4; a possible D gene is TRBD1 (5 bases). The CDR3 runs 16 residues. The germline gives CDR1 GTSNPN, CDR2 SVGIG (reference sequence). V dropped 1 base and J dropped 3 bases, with 15 bases sitting between them.

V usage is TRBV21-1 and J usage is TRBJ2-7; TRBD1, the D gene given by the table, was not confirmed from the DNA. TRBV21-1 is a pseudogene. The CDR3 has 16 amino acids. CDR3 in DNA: TGTGCCAGCAGCAAAGGGAGGACAGGCTATCACTACGAGCAGTACTTC. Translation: CASSKGRTGYHYEQYF.

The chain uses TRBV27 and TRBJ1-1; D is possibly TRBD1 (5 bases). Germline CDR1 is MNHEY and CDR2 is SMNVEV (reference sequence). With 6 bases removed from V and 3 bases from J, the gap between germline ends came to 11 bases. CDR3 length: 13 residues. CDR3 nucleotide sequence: TGTGCCAGCAGGGGGGGTGCGGACACTGAAGCTTTCTTT. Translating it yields CASRGGADTEAFF.

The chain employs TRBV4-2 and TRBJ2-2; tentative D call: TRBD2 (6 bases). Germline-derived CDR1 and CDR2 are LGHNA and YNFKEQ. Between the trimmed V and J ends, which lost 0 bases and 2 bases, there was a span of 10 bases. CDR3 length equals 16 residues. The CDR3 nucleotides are TGTGCCAGCAGCCAAGATGGCGGGGCTAACACCGGGGAGCTGTTTTTT. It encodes CASSQDGGANTGELFF.

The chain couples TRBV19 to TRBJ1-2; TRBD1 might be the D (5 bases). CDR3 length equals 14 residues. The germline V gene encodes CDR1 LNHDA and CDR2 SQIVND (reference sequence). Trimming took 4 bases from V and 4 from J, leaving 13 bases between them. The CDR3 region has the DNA TGTGCCAGTAGTAACCCAGGAGGGACCTATGGCTACACCTTC. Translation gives CASSNPGGTYGYTF.

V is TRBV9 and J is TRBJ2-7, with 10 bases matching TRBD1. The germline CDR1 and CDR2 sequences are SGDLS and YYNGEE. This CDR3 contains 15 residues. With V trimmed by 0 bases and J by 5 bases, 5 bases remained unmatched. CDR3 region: CASSVEDRGVDEQYF. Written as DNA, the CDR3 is TGTGCCAGCAGCGTAGAGGACAGGGGGGTGGACGAGCAGTACTTC.

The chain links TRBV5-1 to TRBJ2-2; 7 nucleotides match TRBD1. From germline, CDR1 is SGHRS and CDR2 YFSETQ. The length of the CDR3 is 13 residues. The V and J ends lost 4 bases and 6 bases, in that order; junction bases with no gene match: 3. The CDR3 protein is CASSPRGSGELFF. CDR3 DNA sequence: TGCGCCAGCAGCCCCAGGGGGTCCGGGGAGCTGTTTTTT.

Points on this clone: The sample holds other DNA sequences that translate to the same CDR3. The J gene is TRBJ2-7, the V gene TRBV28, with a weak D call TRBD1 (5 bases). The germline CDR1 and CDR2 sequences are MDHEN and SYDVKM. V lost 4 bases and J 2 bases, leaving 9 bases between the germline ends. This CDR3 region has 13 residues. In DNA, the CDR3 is TGTGCCAGCAGTTCAGGGCAAACCTACGAGCAGTACTTC. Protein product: CASSSGQTYEQYF.

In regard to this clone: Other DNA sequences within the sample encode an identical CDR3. CDR3 DNA sequence: TGTGCCAGTAGTATAGCCTCGGCCAAAAACATTCAGTACTTC. Translation gives CASSIASAKNIQYF. The rearrangement uses TRBV19 and TRBJ2-4; D not certain. The CDR3 covers 14 residues. Germline CDR1 LNHDA, CDR2 SQIVND (reference sequence). Trimming left V 1 base short and J 1 base short, with 5 bases between. Using reference TRBV19 and TRBJ2-4 for the parts outside the CDR3, the full variable domain is DGGITQSPKYLFRKEGQNVTLSCEQNLNHDAMYWYRQDPGQGLRLIYYSQIVNDFQKGDIAEGYSVSREKKESFPLTVTSAQKNPTAFYLCASSIASAKNIQYFGAGTRLSVL.

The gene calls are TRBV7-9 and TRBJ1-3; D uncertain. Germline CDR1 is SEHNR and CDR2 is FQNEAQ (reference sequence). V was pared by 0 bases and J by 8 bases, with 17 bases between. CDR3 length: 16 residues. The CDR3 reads CASSLATVQRAHTIYF. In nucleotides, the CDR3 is TGTGCCAGCAGCTTAGCTACGGTCCAGCGGGCGCACACCATATATTTT.

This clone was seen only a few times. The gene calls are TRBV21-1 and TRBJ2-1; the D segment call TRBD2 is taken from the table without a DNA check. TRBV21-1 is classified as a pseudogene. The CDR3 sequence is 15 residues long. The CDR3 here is CASLAGGLFRNEQFF. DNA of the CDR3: TGTGCCAGCCTAGCGGGGGGGCTGTTCAGAAATGAGCAGTTCTTC.

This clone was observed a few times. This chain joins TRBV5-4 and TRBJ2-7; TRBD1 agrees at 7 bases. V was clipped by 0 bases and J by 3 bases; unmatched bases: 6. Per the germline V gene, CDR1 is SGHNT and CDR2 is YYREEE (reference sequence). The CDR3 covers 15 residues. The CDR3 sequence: CASSLDPGGSYEQYF. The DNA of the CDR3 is TGTGCCAGCAGCTTGGATCCAGGGGGTAGCTACGAGCAGTACTTC.

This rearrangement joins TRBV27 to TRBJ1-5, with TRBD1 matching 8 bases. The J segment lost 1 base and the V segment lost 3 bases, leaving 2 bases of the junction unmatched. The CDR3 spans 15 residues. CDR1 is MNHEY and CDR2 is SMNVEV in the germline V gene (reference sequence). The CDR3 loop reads CASSFRGQSNQPQHF. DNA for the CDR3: TGTGCCAGCAGTTTCAGGGGGCAAAGCAATCAGCCCCAGCATTTT.

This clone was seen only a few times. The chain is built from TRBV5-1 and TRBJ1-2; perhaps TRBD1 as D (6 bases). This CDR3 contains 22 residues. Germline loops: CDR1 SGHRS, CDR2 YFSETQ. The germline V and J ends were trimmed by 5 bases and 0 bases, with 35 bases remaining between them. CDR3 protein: CASRGFTSRDAQGGETNYGYTF. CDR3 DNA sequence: TGCGCCAGCAGAGGTTTCACGAGCCGGGACGCCCAAGGGGGGGAAACTAACTATGGCTACACCTTC.

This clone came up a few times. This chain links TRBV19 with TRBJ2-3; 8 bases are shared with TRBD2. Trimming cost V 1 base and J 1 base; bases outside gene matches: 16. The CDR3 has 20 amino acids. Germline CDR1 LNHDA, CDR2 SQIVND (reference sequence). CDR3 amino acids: CASSIGGVAGRLLGTDTQYF. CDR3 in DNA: TGTGCCAGTAGTATAGGGGGGGTAGCGGGACGGCTACTGGGCACAGATACGCAGTATTTT.

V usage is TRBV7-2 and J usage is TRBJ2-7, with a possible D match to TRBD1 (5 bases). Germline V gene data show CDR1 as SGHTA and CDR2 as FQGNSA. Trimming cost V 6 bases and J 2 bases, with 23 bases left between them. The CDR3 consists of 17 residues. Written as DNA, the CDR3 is TGTGCCAGCAGACCCAAAAGAATAGACAGCGACGCCTACGAGCAGTACTTC. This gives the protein CASRPKRIDSDAYEQYF.

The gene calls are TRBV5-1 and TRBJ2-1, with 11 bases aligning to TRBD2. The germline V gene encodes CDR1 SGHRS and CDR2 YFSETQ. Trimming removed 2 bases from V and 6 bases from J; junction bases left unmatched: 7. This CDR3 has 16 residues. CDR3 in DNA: TGCGCCAGCAGCTTCCTTCTAGCGGGAGGTTCCAATGAGCAGTTCTTC. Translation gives CASSFLLAGGSNEQFF.

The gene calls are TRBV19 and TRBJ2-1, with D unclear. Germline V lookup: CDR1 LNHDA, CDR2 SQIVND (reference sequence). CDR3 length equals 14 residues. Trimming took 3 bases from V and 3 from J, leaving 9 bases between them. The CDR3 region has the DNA TGTGCCAGTAGTATCCCCAGGTTCTACAATGAGCAGTTCTTC. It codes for CASSIPRFYNEQFF.

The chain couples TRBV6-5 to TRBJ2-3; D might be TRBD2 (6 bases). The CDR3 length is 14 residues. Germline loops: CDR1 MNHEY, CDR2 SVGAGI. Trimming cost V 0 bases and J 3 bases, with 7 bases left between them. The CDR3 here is CASSYSGTTDTQYF. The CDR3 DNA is TGTGCCAGCAGTTACTCCGGGACTACAGATACGCAGTATTTT.

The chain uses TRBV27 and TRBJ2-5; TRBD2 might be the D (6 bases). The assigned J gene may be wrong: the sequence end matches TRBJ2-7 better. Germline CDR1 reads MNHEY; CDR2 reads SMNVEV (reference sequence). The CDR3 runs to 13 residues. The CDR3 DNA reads TGTGCCAGCAGGGACGGGAGCTACTACGAGCAGTACTTC. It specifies CASRDGSYYEQYF.

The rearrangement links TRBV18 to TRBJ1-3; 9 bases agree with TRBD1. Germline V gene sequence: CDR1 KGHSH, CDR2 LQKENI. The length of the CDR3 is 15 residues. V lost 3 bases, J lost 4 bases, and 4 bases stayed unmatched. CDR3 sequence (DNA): TGTGCCAGCTCACCTCAACAGGGGGCAGGAAACACCATATATTTT. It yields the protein CASSPQQGAGNTIYF. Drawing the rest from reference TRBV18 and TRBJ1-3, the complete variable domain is NAGVMQNPRHLVRRRGQEARLRCSPMKGHSHVYWYRQLPEEGLKFMVYLQKENIIDESGMPKERFSAEFPKEGPSILRIQQVVRGDSAAYFCASSPQQGAGNTIYFGEGSWLTVV.

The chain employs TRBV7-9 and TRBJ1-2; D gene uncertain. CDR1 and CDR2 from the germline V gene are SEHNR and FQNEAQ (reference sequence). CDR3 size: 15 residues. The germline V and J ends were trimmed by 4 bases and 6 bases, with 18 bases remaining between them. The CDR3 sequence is CASSSQRRSTDGYTF. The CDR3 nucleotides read TGTGCCAGCAGCTCCCAGAGAAGGAGTACGGATGGCTACACCTTC.

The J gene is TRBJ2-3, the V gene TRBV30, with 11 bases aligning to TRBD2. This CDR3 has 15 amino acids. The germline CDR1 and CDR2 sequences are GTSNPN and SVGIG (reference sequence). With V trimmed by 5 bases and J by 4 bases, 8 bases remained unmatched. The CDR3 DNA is TGTGCCTGGGGTTATAGCGGGGGGGCCCCAGATACGCAGTATTTT. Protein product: CAWGYSGGAPDTQYF.

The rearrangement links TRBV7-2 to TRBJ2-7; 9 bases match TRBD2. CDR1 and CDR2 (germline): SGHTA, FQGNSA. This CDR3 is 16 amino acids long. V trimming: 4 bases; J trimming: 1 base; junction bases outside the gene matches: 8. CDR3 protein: CASSYSGRPPSYEQYF. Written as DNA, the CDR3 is TGTGCCAGCAGCTACAGCGGGAGGCCGCCGTCCTACGAGCAGTACTTC.

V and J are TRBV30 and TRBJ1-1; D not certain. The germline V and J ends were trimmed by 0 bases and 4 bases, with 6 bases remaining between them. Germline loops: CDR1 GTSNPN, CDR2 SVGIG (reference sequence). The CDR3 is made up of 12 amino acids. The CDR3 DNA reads TGTGCCTGGAGTGTACAGTTCACTGAAGCTTTCTTT. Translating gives CAWSVQFTEAFF. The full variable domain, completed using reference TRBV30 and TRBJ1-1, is SQTIHQWPATLVQPVGSPLSLECTVEGTSNPNLYWYRQAAGRGLQLLFYSVGIGQISSEVPQNLSASRPQDRQFILSSKKLLLSDSGFYLCAWSVQFTEAFFGQGTRLTVV.

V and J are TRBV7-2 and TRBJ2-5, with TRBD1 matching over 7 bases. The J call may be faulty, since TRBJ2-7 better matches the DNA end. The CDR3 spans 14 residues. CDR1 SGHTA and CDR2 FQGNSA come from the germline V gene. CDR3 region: CASSLGQPSYEQYF. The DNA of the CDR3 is TGTGCCAGCAGCTTGGGACAGCCCTCCTACGAGCAGTACTTC.

The CDR3 DNA follows: TGCGCCAGCAGCTCTACAGGGGTCGAGCAGTACTTC. It codes for CASSSTGVEQYF. The chain links TRBV5-1 to TRBJ2-7; 7 bases match TRBD1. CDR3 length: 12 amino acids. Germline CDR1 reads SGHRS; CDR2 reads YFSETQ. Losses at the gene ends were 3 bases for V and 6 bases for J; bases not matched to a gene: 3.

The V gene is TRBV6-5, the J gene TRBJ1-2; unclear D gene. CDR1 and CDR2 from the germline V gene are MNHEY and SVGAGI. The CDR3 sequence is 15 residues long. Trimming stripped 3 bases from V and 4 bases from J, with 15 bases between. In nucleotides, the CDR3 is TGTGCCAGCAGTTATGAAGCGGGAGTAGGCTATGGCTACACCTTC. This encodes CASSYEAGVGYGYTF.

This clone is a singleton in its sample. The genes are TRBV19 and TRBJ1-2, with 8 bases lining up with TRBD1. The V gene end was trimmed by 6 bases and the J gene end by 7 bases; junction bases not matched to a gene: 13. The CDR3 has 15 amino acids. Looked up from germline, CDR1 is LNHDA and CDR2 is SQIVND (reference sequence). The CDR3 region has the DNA TGTGCCAGTAGGTCAGGGGGCGCCGAGATCCTTGGCTACACCTTC. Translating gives CASRSGGAEILGYTF.

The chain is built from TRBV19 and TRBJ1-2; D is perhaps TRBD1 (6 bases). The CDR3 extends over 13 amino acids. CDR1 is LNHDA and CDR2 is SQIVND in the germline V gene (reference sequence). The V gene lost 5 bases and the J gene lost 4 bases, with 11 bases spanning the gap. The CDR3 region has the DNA TGTGCCAGTAGTCAGGGGAGAAGCTATGGCTACACCTTC. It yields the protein CASSQGRSYGYTF.

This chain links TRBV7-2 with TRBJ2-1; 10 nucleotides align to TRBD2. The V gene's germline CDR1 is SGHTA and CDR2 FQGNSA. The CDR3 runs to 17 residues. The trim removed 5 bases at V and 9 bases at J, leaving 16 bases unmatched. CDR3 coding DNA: TGTGCCAGCAGCCCTGAAGGGGTAGCGGGGGGCAGGGTTGAGCAGTTCTTC. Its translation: CASSPEGVAGGRVEQFF.

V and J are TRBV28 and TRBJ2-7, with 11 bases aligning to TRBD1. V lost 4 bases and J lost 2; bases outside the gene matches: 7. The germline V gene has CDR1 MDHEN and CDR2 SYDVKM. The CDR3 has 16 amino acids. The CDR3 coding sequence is TGTGCCAGCAGTTATATTCAGGGACAGGGGGCCTACGAGCAGTACTTC. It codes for CASSYIQGQGAYEQYF.